The 6 T cell receptor beta chains below were found in one sample sequenced in a study of metastatic and nonmetastatic thyroid tumors (dated by TCRdb to the early 2020s). The library was made by PCR. Sequenced on an Illumina HiSeq 4000. TCRdb reworked the public reads: Q25 trimming with fastp, MiXCR clone assembly, productive beta chains retained. The sample records thousands of clones, around 34% of which are singletons. 35% to 40% of the sample lies in the top ten. None of the patients had been given any treatment before thyroid surgery. The specimen was adjacent normal tissue. These TCRs come from a female donor with papillary thyroid cancer or a benign thyroid nodule (not recorded which). Some clones in this sample may be carry-over from other donors' samples.

This clone was observed a single time. This CDR3 reads CSASTTGKGPGTQYF. In nucleotides, the CDR3 is TGCAGTGCTAGTACGACCGGGAAAGGGCCGGGGACCCAGTACTTC. The chain joins TRBV20-1 to TRBJ2-5; possibly TRBD2 for D (5 bases). The CDR3 extends over 15 amino acids. With 3 bases removed from V and 7 bases from J, the gap between germline ends came to 21 bases. Germline assignment: CDR1 DFQATT and CDR2 SNEGSKA (reference sequence).

V gene TRBV7-3 combines with J gene TRBJ1-1; D is unresolved. Germline loops: CDR1 SGHTA, CDR2 FQGTGA. Trimming removed 4 bases at V and 4 bases at J, with 10 bases between. The CDR3 runs 13 residues. Here the CDR3 reads CASSSTPITEAFF. In nucleotides, the CDR3 is TGTGCCAGCAGCTCAACTCCGATCACTGAAGCTTTCTTT.

CDR3 residues: CASSHPRLAGETDTQYF. The CDR3 nucleotides read TGCGCCAGCAGCCACCCCAGACTAGCGGGAGAGACAGATACGCAGTATTTT. V and J are TRBV4-1 and TRBJ2-3; TRBD2 agrees at 12 bases. This CDR3 comprises 17 residues. Per the germline V gene, CDR1 is MGHRA and CDR2 is YSYEKL. J was trimmed by 3 bases and V by 3 bases; bases with no gene match: 7.

The rearrangement joins TRBV5-1 to TRBJ2-2; 12 positions agree with TRBD1. V lost 3 bases and J lost 5; bases outside the gene matches: 5. The CDR3 runs 16 residues. Germline values: CDR1 SGHRS, CDR2 YFSETQ. CDR3 in amino acids: CASSSGQGAPTGELFF. CDR3 nucleotides: TGCGCCAGCAGCTCGGGACAGGGGGCGCCAACCGGGGAGCTGTTTTTT.

The genes are TRBV7-2 and TRBJ1-4; D not resolved. There are 15 residues in the CDR3. Trimming pared 5 bases from V and 8 bases from J, leaving 18 bases between. Germline CDR1 SGHTA, CDR2 FQGNSA. CDR3 protein: CASSAVAAENEKLFF. CDR3 DNA sequence: TGTGCCAGCAGCGCAGTTGCGGCCGAGAACGAAAAACTGTTTTTT.

The chain is built from TRBV20-1 and TRBJ2-1; D tentatively fits TRBD1 or TRBD2 (7 bases each). Trimming left V 4 bases short and J 5 bases short, with 21 bases between. This CDR3 has 16 amino acids. Germline-derived CDR1 and CDR2 are DFQATT and SNEGSKA (reference sequence). The CDR3 loop reads CSAKLRGGWVNNEQFF. As DNA, the CDR3 is TGCAGTGCTAAACTCAGGGGGGGCTGGGTGAACAATGAGCAGTTCTTC.